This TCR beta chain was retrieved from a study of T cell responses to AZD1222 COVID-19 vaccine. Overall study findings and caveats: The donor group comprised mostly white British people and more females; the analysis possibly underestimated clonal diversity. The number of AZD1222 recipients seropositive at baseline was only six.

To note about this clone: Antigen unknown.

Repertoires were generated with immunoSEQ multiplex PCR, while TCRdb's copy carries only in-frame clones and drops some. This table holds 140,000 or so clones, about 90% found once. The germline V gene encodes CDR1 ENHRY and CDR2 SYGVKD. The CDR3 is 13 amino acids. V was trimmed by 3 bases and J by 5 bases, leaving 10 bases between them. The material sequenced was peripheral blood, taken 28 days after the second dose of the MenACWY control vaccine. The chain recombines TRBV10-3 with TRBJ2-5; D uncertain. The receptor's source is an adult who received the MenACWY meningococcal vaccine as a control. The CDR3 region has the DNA TGTGCCATCAGTGATGTTAGCTGGGAGACCCAGTACTTC. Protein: CAISDVSWETQYF.